This entry is about one T cell receptor beta chain. No antigen is known for it. Time point specified: blood 2 weeks post-SBRT. As for treatment: 15 Gy SBRT to primary tumor, nephrectomy 4 weeks later. This table comes from immunoSEQ multiplex PCR, and its TCRdb copy is limited to in-frame clones, with some not included. The sample records roughly 140,000 clones, around 90% being singletons. This entry belongs to a study of radiation and T cells in renal cell carcinoma. General study points: Baseline intratumoral clonotype presence is unknown without pretreatment biopsies. In blood, top tumor clones expanded by 2 weeks, shrinking by 4.

The CDR3 is 14 amino acids. V gave up 1 base and J gave up 2 bases, with 5 bases separating them. Germline values: CDR1 SNHLY, CDR2 FYNNEI. J is TRBJ2-2 and V is TRBV2; D call uncertain. The receptor's source is a woman in her 50s with renal cell carcinoma. The specimen was blood, collected from a patient whose treatment included radiotherapy and nephrectomy. DNA of the CDR3: TGTGCCAGCAGTGAAGGGTTTAACACCGGGGAGCTGTTTTTT. It is translated as CASSEGFNTGELFF.